One and the same sample provided the 16 T cell receptor beta chains below, sequenced in a study of cytomegalovirus exposure and HLA in healthy donors. The PCR contained 60 Vbeta and 13 Jbeta primers. The protocol was immunoSEQ multiplex PCR, while the TCRdb copy is restricted to in-frame clones and leaves out a portion. The repertoire holds about 73,000 clones, 80% seen once, with 0.9% to 1.2% in the top ten. Sequencing was carried out using PBMCs. The receptors stem from a male donor in good health and CMV-seronegative.

This clone occurred once. The chain carries TRBV2 and TRBJ2-7; 7 nucleotides match TRBD2. The CDR3 covers 13 residues. CDR1 is SNHLY and CDR2 is FYNNEI in the germline V gene. V was clipped by 6 bases and J by 3 bases; unmatched bases: 5. CDR3 in DNA: TGTGCCAGCAGGTGGGGGGGGAACTACGAGCAGTACTTC. This gives the protein CASRWGGNYEQYF. Combining the CDR3 with reference TRBV2 and TRBJ2-7 gives the whole variable domain EPEVTQTPSHQVTQMGQEVILRCVPISNHLYFYWYRQILGQKVEFLVSFYNNEISEKSEIFDDQFSVERPDGSNFTLKIRSTKLEDSAMYFCASRWGGNYEQYFGPGTRLTVT.

J is TRBJ1-4 and V is TRBV7-9; 7 positions agree with TRBD1. The CDR3 is made up of 17 amino acids. Trimming at V came to 4 bases and at J to 4 bases, leaving 12 bases not matched to a gene. Per the germline V gene, CDR1 is SEHNR and CDR2 is FQNEAQ (reference sequence). The CDR3 region has the DNA TGTGCCAGCAGCTCACACCTGGACAGGATAAGTAATGAAAAACTGTTTTTT. Translated: CASSSHLDRISNEKLFF.

V and J are TRBV7-3 and TRBJ2-1; 9 bases agree with TRBD2. CDR3 length: 14 amino acids. V was pared by 0 bases and J by 7 bases, with 1 base of the junction left unmatched. Germline CDR1 SGHTA, CDR2 FQGTGA. This CDR3 is CASSLTSGGNEQFF. The CDR3 DNA is TGTGCCAGCAGCTTAACTAGCGGGGGTAATGAGCAGTTCTTC. Variable domain in full (rest from reference TRBV7-3 and TRBJ2-1): GAGVSQTPSNKVTEKGKYVELRCDPISGHTALYWYRQSLGQGPEFLIYFQGTGAADDSGLPNDRFFAVRPEGSVSTLKIQRTERGDSAVYLCASSLTSGGNEQFFGPGTRLTVL.

The gene calls are TRBV19 and TRBJ2-3, with 8 bases aligning to TRBD1. After removal of 6 bases from V and 4 bases from J, the junction contained 21 bases not matched to a gene. The CDR3 is made up of 19 amino acids. Germline assignment: CDR1 LNHDA and CDR2 SQIVND (reference sequence). The CDR3 sequence: CASSGGQDDDWGRADTQYF. The CDR3 nucleotides are TGTGCCAGTAGCGGGGGACAGGATGATGATTGGGGTAGGGCAGATACGCAGTATTTT.

The V call is TRBV20-1, the J call TRBJ2-5; unclear D gene. Trimming cost V 8 bases and J 10 bases, with 17 bases left between them. CDR1 and CDR2 from the germline V gene are DFQATT and SNEGSKA (reference sequence). The CDR3 length is 11 residues. The CDR3 DNA follows: TGCAGTCCAGCAGAGGTAGATGGCCAGTACTTC. It yields the protein CSPAEVDGQYF.

The CDR3 spells CASSSRVEYNEQFF. In DNA form, the CDR3 reads TGCGCCAGCAGCTCGCGGGTTGAATACAATGAGCAGTTCTTC. V is TRBV5-1 and J is TRBJ2-1, with TRBD2 as a possible D gene (5 bases). The CDR3 totals 14 residues. Trimming took off 3 bases at V and 4 bases at J, with 11 bases between the two ends. Germline lookup yields CDR1 SGHRS and CDR2 YFSETQ.

V is TRBV10-1 and J is TRBJ2-3; 8 positions agree with TRBD1. V trimming: 6 bases; J trimming: 3 bases; junction bases outside the gene matches: 2. Germline loops: CDR1 WNHNN, CDR2 SYGVQD (reference sequence). This CDR3 has 13 amino acids. The CDR3 DNA reads TGCGCCAGCAGCGGACAGGGTACAGATACGCAGTATTTT. This codes for CASSGQGTDTQYF.

This clone is labeled as medium-sized. J is TRBJ1-5 and V is TRBV6-1; a weak D match, TRBD1 (5 bases). The CDR3 is 14 residues long. Germline CDR1 MNHNS, CDR2 SASEGT. V was clipped by 3 bases and J by 10 bases, with 16 bases between them. DNA for the CDR3: TGTGCCAGCAGTGACGACAGCACCCATTCACCCCAGCATTTT. Translating gives CASSDDSTHSPQHF.

The chain has TRBV28 and TRBJ1-1; no clear D. The CDR3 is 12 amino acids. Trimming removed 3 bases from V and 5 bases from J, with 7 bases in between. Germline V gene lookup returns CDR1 MDHEN and CDR2 SYDVKM. CDR3 sequence: CASSFQRTEAFF. CDR3 nucleotide sequence: TGTGCCAGCAGTTTCCAGCGAACTGAAGCTTTCTTT.

Comments on this clone: Within the sample, other DNA sequences also encode this same CDR3. This chain connects TRBV7-9 to TRBJ1-5; D not resolved. The V and J ends lost 1 base and 1 base respectively, with 8 bases between them. The CDR3 has 15 residues. Germline V gene data show CDR1 as SEHNR and CDR2 as FQNEAQ (reference sequence). The CDR3 loop reads CASSLGGGSNQPQHF. The CDR3 DNA sequence: TGTGCCAGCAGCTTAGGTGGAGGGAGCAATCAGCCCCAGCATTTT.

This clone was recorded only once. V and J are TRBV10-3 and TRBJ2-1; the D gene is possibly TRBD2 (6 bases). The CDR3 is 14 amino acids. CDR1 ENHRY and CDR2 SYGVKD come from the germline V gene. V lost 5 bases and J 5 bases, leaving 13 bases between the germline ends. The CDR3 is CAISRLGPNNEQFF. In DNA form, the CDR3 reads TGTGCCATCAGTAGACTAGGTCCGAACAATGAGCAGTTCTTC.

The V and J genes are TRBV4-1 and TRBJ1-3; D may be TRBD1 (5 bases). This CDR3 contains 12 residues. Germline V gives CDR1 MGHRA, CDR2 YSYEKL. With 6 bases removed from V and 6 bases from J, the gap between germline ends came to 9 bases. CDR3 loop: CASRGGLNTIYF. CDR3 coding DNA: TGCGCCAGCAGGGGGGGATTAAACACCATATATTTT.

The chain links TRBV7-2 to TRBJ2-1; 9 bases align to TRBD1. CDR3 size: 15 residues. Per germline, CDR1 SGHTA and CDR2 FQGNSA. V was pared by 4 bases and J by 4 bases, with 5 bases of the junction left unmatched. DNA for the CDR3: TGTGCCAGCAGCTCAGGGACAGGGAAATACAATGAGCAGTTCTTC. This translates into CASSSGTGKYNEQFF.

This clone was observed a few times. This rearrangement joins TRBV23-1 to TRBJ1-2, with D maybe TRBD1 (5 bases). TRBV23-1 qualifies as an ORF whose function is uncertain. This CDR3 spans 11 amino acids. CDR3 protein: CAFPGDYGYTF. As DNA, the CDR3 is TGCGCGTTCCCGGGGGACTATGGCTACACCTTC.

Only one count was recorded for this clone. This sequence joins TRBV9 and TRBJ2-2; 7 bases fit TRBD2. The germline V gene has CDR1 SGDLS and CDR2 YYNGEE. V gave up 0 bases and J gave up 3 bases; unmatched junction bases: 5. The CDR3 totals 16 residues. The CDR3 DNA reads TGTGCCAGCAGCGTAGTTCAAGCGGGGCACACCGGGGAGCTGTTTTTT. Encoded protein: CASSVVQAGHTGELFF. Full variable domain (missing parts from reference TRBV9 and TRBJ2-2): DSGVTQTPKHLITATGQRVTLRCSPRSGDLSVYWYQQSLDQGLQFLIQYYNGEERAKGNILERFSAQQFPDLHSELNLSSLELGDSALYFCASSVVQAGHTGELFFGEGSRLTVL.

CDR3 loop: CASSLASGDYNEQFF. The CDR3 DNA reads as TGTGCCAGCAGCTTAGCTAGCGGGGACTACAATGAGCAGTTCTTC. V usage is TRBV7-8 and J usage is TRBJ2-1, with 8 bases that match TRBD2. Trimming cost V 0 bases and J 3 bases; bases outside gene matches: 1. Germline-derived CDR1 and CDR2 are SGHVS and FQNEAQ. The CDR3 runs to 15 residues. Looking up the rest from reference TRBV7-8 and TRBJ2-1 gives the full variable domain: GAGVSQSPRYKVAKRGQDVALRCDPISGHVSLFWYQQALGQGPEFLTYFQNEAQLDKSGLPSDRFFAERPEGSVSTLKIQRTQQEDSAVYLCASSLASGDYNEQFFGPGTRLTVL.